This is a list of T cell receptor beta chains from one sample in a study of blood T cell repertoires in COVID-19. Sequencing used immunoSEQ multiplex PCR; TCRdb keeps in-frame clones, though not all of them. The data contain roughly 190,000 clones, approximately 90% of them singletons. Sequenced sample: peripheral blood. These receptors all come from a human donor in a cohort sampled during active COVID-19. Each CDR3 is given with its conserved first and last residue. Fields, in order: V gene, clone size, J gene, D gene, CDR3 DNA, CDR3 protein. A D gene is named only where the DNA matches it firmly. Clone size is shown for a subset of rows, as once, few, many or a class of expanded clone.

TRBV6-1	NA	TRBJ1-2	NA	TGTGCCAGCAGTGAAGAGGGCAGGGGCTATGGCTACACCTTC	CASSEEGRGYGYTF
TRBV14	NA	TRBJ1-2	NA	TGTGCCAGCAGCGGCATCCCAGACATCGGTTCGGTGTATGGCTACACCTTC	CASSGIPDIGSVYGYTF
TRBV2	NA	TRBJ1-4	TRBD1	TGTGCCAGCAGGACAGGGCGAGCTAATGAAAAACTGTTTTTT	CASRTGRANEKLFF
TRBV27	NA	TRBJ2-7	TRBD1	TGTGCCAGCAGTCACGGACAGGGGGACTACGAGCAGTACTTC	CASSHGQGDYEQYF
TRBV5-1	NA	TRBJ1-2	TRBD1	TGCGCCAGCAGCTTTAACAGGGGGCCCACTTCTAGGCCCTCTAACTATGGCTACACCTTC	CASSFNRGPTSRPSNYGYTF
TRBV9	NA	TRBJ2-1	TRBD2	TGTGCCAGCAGCTTAACCATGGGACTAGCGGGAGTGATGGGTGAGCAGTTCTTC	CASSLTMGLAGVMGEQFF
TRBV4-1	NA	TRBJ1-6	TRBD1	TGCGCCAGCAGCCAAGATGGGGACAGGGTAAATTCACCCCTCCACTTT	CASSQDGDRVNSPLHF
TRBV29-1	NA	TRBJ1-5	TRBD1	TGCAGCGTGGGGACAGGGCTTGGTCAGCCCCAGCATTTT	CSVGTGLGQPQHF
TRBV25-1	NA	TRBJ1-1	TRBD1	TGTGCCAGCAGTGCCCTCCGGGACAGGGGCACTGAAGCTTTCTTT	CASSALRDRGTEAFF
TRBV5-5	NA	TRBJ2-1	NA	TGTGCCAGCAGCCCTAGCGTTCGCTCCTACAATGAGCAGTTCTTC	CASSPSVRSYNEQFF
TRBV7-9	NA	TRBJ1-2	TRBD1	TGTGCCAGCAGCCCCCCCCCGGGACAGGGTCGGAGCTATGGCTACACCTTC	CASSPPPGQGRSYGYTF
TRBV14	NA	TRBJ2-7	NA	TGTGCCAGCAGCCAAGTGGCTAGCTCAAAGAGCTCCTACGAGCAGTACTTC	CASSQVASSKSSYEQYF
TRBV5-1	NA	TRBJ2-7	TRBD1	TGCGCCAGCAGCGTAAGGACAGGGGGGTCCTACGAGCAGTACTTC	CASSVRTGGSYEQYF
TRBV6-5	NA	TRBJ2-7	TRBD2	TGTGCCAGCAGACCGGGACTAGCGTACTACGAGCAGTACTTC	CASRPGLAYYEQYF
TRBV7-9	NA	TRBJ2-1	TRBD2	TGTGCCAGCAGCAAACTAGCGGGAGACAATGAGCAGTTCTTC	CASSKLAGDNEQFF
TRBV7-8	once	TRBJ2-3	NA	TGTGCCAGCAGTCCCCTTCTAACCCCGGGACTACTTGGGAGGGGGGCGCAGTATTTT	CASSPLLTPGLLGRGAQYF
TRBV14	once	TRBJ1-2	TRBD1	TGTGCCAGCAGCCGGACAGGCTTCTATGGCTACACCTTC	CASSRTGFYGYTF
TRBV9	NA	TRBJ2-3	NA	TGTGCCAGCAGCGTAGTTGACGGACTCACAGATACGCAGTATTTT	CASSVVDGLTDTQYF
TRBV2	once	TRBJ2-7	TRBD1	TGTGCCAGCAGTGAGGGGACAGGGGGCAGTGAGCAGTACTTC	CASSEGTGGSEQYF
TRBV5-8	once	TRBJ1-5	TRBD1	TGTGCCAGCAGCTCGGGACAGGGAGATCAGCCCCAGCATTTT	CASSSGQGDQPQHF
TRBV3-1/TRBV3-2	few	TRBJ2-1	NA	TGTGCCAGCAGCCTAGGACTACCTACGTACAATGAGCAGTTCTTC	CASSLGLPTYNEQFF
TRBV5-5	NA	TRBJ2-3	NA	TGTGCCAGCAGCCGGACAAGGCAGGGTCTTACAGATACGCAGTATTTT	CASSRTRQGLTDTQYF
TRBV18	NA	TRBJ2-7	NA	TGTGCCAGCTCGCCCGGACAATCGCTCGAGCAGTACTTC	CASSPGQSLEQYF
TRBV19	NA	TRBJ2-3	TRBD2	TGTGCCAGTAGTGTGCTGGGCGGGGGGGCGGCAGATACGCAGTATTTT	CASSVLGGGAADTQYF
TRBV19	NA	TRBJ2-3	NA	TGTGCCAGTACCAAGCCCGGGACACGTACGCAGTATTTT	CASTKPGTRTQYF
TRBV2	NA	TRBJ1-2	NA	TGTGCCAGCACTCTAATAAAGACAGAGAACTATGGCTACACCTTC	CASTLIKTENYGYTF
TRBV2	NA	TRBJ1-1	NA	TGTGCCAGCAGTTTTCAGGGGATGAACACTGAAGCTTTCTTT	CASSFQGMNTEAFF
TRBV19	NA	TRBJ1-3	NA	TGTGCCAGCTTTACCAACCGGGCTGGAAACACCATATATTTT	CASFTNRAGNTIYF
TRBV6-5	NA	TRBJ1-2	TRBD1	TGTGCCAGCAATCCGACAGGGGCAACCGGCTACACCTTC	CASNPTGATGYTF
TRBV5-1	NA	TRBJ2-2	TRBD2	TGCGCCAGCAGCTTGGGCACGGGGGGGCCCTACACCGGGGAGCTGTTTTTT	CASSLGTGGPYTGELFF
TRBV19	NA	TRBJ2-1	NA	TGTGCCAGTTCGACTCCCGTGGGAGGCCTGGGGTCCTACAATGAGCAGTTCTTC	CASSTPVGGLGSYNEQFF
TRBV28	NA	TRBJ2-7	TRBD1	TGTGCCAGCAGCCGCCTATCCCCGACAGGGCCTCTCTACGAGCAGTACTTC	CASSRLSPTGPLYEQYF
TRBV19	NA	TRBJ1-6	NA	TGTGCCAGCAGTCAGGGGCCCTATAATTCACCCCTCCACTTT	CASSQGPYNSPLHF
TRBV7-2	NA	TRBJ2-1	TRBD1	TGTGCCAGCAGCTTAGTAGCCCGACAGGGTACCTACAATGAGCAGTTCTTC	CASSLVARQGTYNEQFF
TRBV28	NA	TRBJ2-7	NA	TGTGCCAGCAGCGCCGGGAGACCTTCCTACGAGCAGTACTTC	CASSAGRPSYEQYF
TRBV5-6	NA	TRBJ1-2	TRBD1	TGTGCCAGCAGCCCTACAGGGACAGTCTATGGCTACACCTTC	CASSPTGTVYGYTF
TRBV7-2	NA	TRBJ2-4	TRBD1	TGTGCCAGCAGCTTGACAGGGGGCATTGCCAAAAACATTCAGTACTTC	CASSLTGGIAKNIQYF
TRBV5-1	NA	TRBJ2-2	NA	TGCGCCAGCAGCTTTAGAGAGGGGGCCGGGGAGCTGTTTTTT	CASSFREGAGELFF
TRBV14	NA	TRBJ2-2	NA	TGTGCCAGCAGCCAAGTGACAGTTAACACCGGGGAGCTGTTTTTT	CASSQVTVNTGELFF
TRBV10-2	NA	TRBJ2-2	TRBD2	TGCGCCAGCAGGAGCGGGAGTAACACCGGGGAGCTGTTTTTT	CASRSGSNTGELFF
TRBV12-2	NA	TRBJ1-1	NA	TGTGCAAGTCGCTTAGTGGTTAGGGTCGGGACAGGGAGGACTGAAGCTTTCTTT	CASRLVVRVGTGRTEAFF
TRBV29-1	NA	TRBJ2-5	NA	TGCAGCGTGGGGGACTACCAAGAGACCCAGTACTTC	CSVGDYQETQYF
TRBV9	NA	TRBJ2-7	TRBD2	TGTGCCAGCAGCTTCAAAGCGGGAGGTGAGCAGTACTTC	CASSFKAGGEQYF
TRBV11-2	NA	TRBJ2-5	NA	TGTGCCAGCAGCTTTGGGGGCGAGACCCAGTACTTC	CASSFGGETQYF
TRBV2	NA	TRBJ2-2	NA	TGTGCCAGCAGGCGGGACAGCACCGGGGAGCTGTTTTTT	CASRRDSTGELFF
TRBV10-1	NA	TRBJ1-1	TRBD1	TGCGCCAGCAGTGCCGGGACAGGGGCTACTGAAGCTTTCTTT	CASSAGTGATEAFF
TRBV10-3	NA	TRBJ2-1	TRBD2	TGTGCCATCAGTGAAGTGACTAGCGGGAGCTTAAGCTCCTACAATGAGCAGTTCTTC	CAISEVTSGSLSSYNEQFF
TRBV28	NA	TRBJ1-1	TRBD1	TGTGCCAGCAGTTTAGAGTCAGGGGGACGAACTGAAGCTTTCTTT	CASSLESGGRTEAFF
TRBV4-3	NA	TRBJ2-5	NA	TGCGCCAGCAGCCAAGGTCCGCAAGAGACCCAGTACTTC	CASSQGPQETQYF
TRBV6-5	NA	TRBJ1-6	TRBD1	TGTGCCAGCAGTTACCAGCGACAGGGAGGATCACCCCTCCACTTT	CASSYQRQGGSPLHF
TRBV5-1	NA	TRBJ2-7	TRBD1	TGCGCCAGCAGCGAAACAGGGGATGGGTTCTACGAGCAGTACTTC	CASSETGDGFYEQYF
TRBV23-1	NA	TRBJ2-5	NA	TGCGCCAGCAGTCAATCACGGAGGGGCCGGTACCAAGAGACCCAGTACTTC	CASSQSRRGRYQETQYF
TRBV5-1	NA	TRBJ2-1	TRBD1	TGCGCCAGCAGCTTGGGTCAGGGGGCGAATGAGCAGTTCTTC	CASSLGQGANEQFF
TRBV4-1	NA	TRBJ2-3	TRBD2	TGCGCCAGCAGCACTAGCGGGGGGCTCACAGATACGCAGTATTTT	CASSTSGGLTDTQYF
TRBV27	NA	TRBJ2-1	NA	TGTGCCAGCAGTTTATTTTCGGGGGGCCAAGAGGAGCAGTTCTTC	CASSLFSGGQEEQFF
TRBV19	NA	TRBJ2-6	TRBD1	TGTGCCAGTAGTAAGACAGGGCAACCATCTGGGGCCAACGTCCTGACTTTC	CASSKTGQPSGANVLTF
TRBV2	NA	TRBJ2-7	NA	TGTGCCAGCAGTCCTTTCTACGAGCAGTACTTC	CASSPFYEQYF
TRBV14	NA	TRBJ1-1	NA	TGTGCCAGCAGCGCGTCGACAAGGGCGGGTGAAGCTTTCTTT	CASSASTRAGEAFF
TRBV4-1	NA	TRBJ2-4	TRBD1	TGCGCCAGCAGCCAACCCGGGACAGGGGGAAAAGGGAAGTACTTC	CASSQPGTGGKGKYF